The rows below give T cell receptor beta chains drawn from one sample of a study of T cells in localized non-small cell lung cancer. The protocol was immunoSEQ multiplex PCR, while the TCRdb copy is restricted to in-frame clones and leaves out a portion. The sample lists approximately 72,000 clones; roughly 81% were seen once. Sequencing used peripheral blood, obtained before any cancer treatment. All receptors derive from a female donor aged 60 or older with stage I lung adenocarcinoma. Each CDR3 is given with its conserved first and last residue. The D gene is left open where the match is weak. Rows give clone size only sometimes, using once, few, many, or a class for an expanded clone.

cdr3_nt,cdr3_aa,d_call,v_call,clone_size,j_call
TGTGCCAGCAGTACCGGGACAGGGGGCGGGAAGACCCAGTACTTC,CASSTGTGGGKTQYF,TRBD1,TRBV6-5,NA,TRBJ2-5
TGTGCCAGCAGCTTAGATTTCGGGAGGGAGCTGTTTTTT,CASSLDFGRELFF,NA,TRBV7-9,once,TRBJ2-2
TGTGCCAGTAGTACCCCGTGGGGCCGAGGAAACACCATATATTTT,CASSTPWGRGNTIYF,NA,TRBV19,NA,TRBJ1-3
TGTGCCAGCAGCTTAGCTCCAGAGGTGGGCTACACCTTC,CASSLAPEVGYTF,NA,TRBV7-8,NA,TRBJ1-2
TGCGCCAGCAGCCAAGAGTTGGGGTACTACACCTTC,CASSQELGYYTF,NA,TRBV4-1,NA,TRBJ1-2
TGTGCCAGCAGCCACCTGAGGGACAGGGGGCAAGGCATTCAGTACTTC,CASSHLRDRGQGIQYF,TRBD1,TRBV5-4,NA,TRBJ2-4
TGTGCCAGCACACAGGGTGGCTATGGCTACACCTTC,CASTQGGYGYTF,NA,TRBV7-9,NA,TRBJ1-2
TGTGCCAGCAGCGCCAGCGGGAGGGGGCCAGAGACCCAGTACTTC,CASSASGRGPETQYF,TRBD2,TRBV9,NA,TRBJ2-5
TGTGCCAGTAGTATATTCACGGGTATGGGCAATCAGCCCCAGCATTTT,CASSIFTGMGNQPQHF,NA,TRBV19,NA,TRBJ1-5
TGTGCCAGCAGCCGAACACGGAACACTGAAGCTTTCTTT,CASSRTRNTEAFF,NA,TRBV7-3,NA,TRBJ1-1
TGTGCCAGCAGCGCGGGATCTGGAAACACCATATATTTT,CASSAGSGNTIYF,NA,TRBV9,NA,TRBJ1-3
TGTGCCACCCGGACAGGGAACAATCAGCCCCAGCATTTT,CATRTGNNQPQHF,TRBD1,TRBV2,NA,TRBJ1-5
TGTGCCAGTAGTATCCAGACTAATAGCAATCAGCCCCAGCATTTT,CASSIQTNSNQPQHF,NA,TRBV19,NA,TRBJ1-5
TGTGCCAGTAGTGACCTAGGACAGGGAGGTGGGCAGTTCTTC,CASSDLGQGGGQFF,TRBD1,TRBV19,once,TRBJ2-1
TGTGCCAGCAGCTTCGCGGACAGTAACTATGGCTACACCTTC,CASSFADSNYGYTF,NA,TRBV7-8,NA,TRBJ1-2
TGCGCCAGCAGCTTGGATTTATCCTACGAGCAGTACTTC,CASSLDLSYEQYF,NA,TRBV5-1,NA,TRBJ2-7
TGTGCCTCCCGGAGGGGGGAGCTGTTTTTT,CASRRGELFF,NA,TRBV2,NA,TRBJ2-2
TGTGCCAGCAGCTTGGGCAGGGGGGGCTCCACTGAAGCTTTCTTT,CASSLGRGGSTEAFF,TRBD1,TRBV5-4,NA,TRBJ1-1
TGTGCCAGCAGTTCGCGGGGGGGCCGCTCCTACAATGAGCAGTTCTTC,CASSSRGGRSYNEQFF,TRBD2,TRBV5-4,NA,TRBJ2-1
TGTGCCAGCAGTGGGGCTTGGGGGCGCGGGTCCTACGAGCAGTACTTC,CASSGAWGRGSYEQYF,NA,TRBV6-1,NA,TRBJ2-7
TGTGCCAGCACAACGGCGGACGGTTCCTCCTACGAGCAGTACTTC,CASTTADGSSYEQYF,NA,TRBV6-6,NA,TRBJ2-7
TGTGCCAGCTCACCAATGGACAAGGGCTACGAGCAGTACTTC,CASSPMDKGYEQYF,NA,TRBV18,NA,TRBJ2-7
TGCGCCAGCAGTGAGTCGGCAGCAACTAATGAAAAACTGTTTTTT,CASSESAATNEKLFF,NA,TRBV10-1,once,TRBJ1-4
TGCAGCGTTTGGAGGGAGTCTTTCACTGAAGCTTTCTTT,CSVWRESFTEAFF,NA,TRBV29-1,NA,TRBJ1-1
TGTGCCAGCAGCCGGGACAGGGGTCAAGAGACCCAGTACTTC,CASSRDRGQETQYF,TRBD1,TRBV7-2,NA,TRBJ2-5
TGTGCCTGGAGTACCGGCAGGCCCGGTGAAGCTTTCTTT,CAWSTGRPGEAFF,NA,TRBV30,NA,TRBJ1-1
TGCGCCAGCAGCCAAGATCGACTAGCGGTACAAGAGACCCAGTACTTC,CASSQDRLAVQETQYF,TRBD2,TRBV4-1,NA,TRBJ2-5
TGTGCCAGCAGTTACCGCAAAGAAAGACGTGGCTATGGCTACACCTTC,CASSYRKERRGYGYTF,NA,TRBV6-5,NA,TRBJ1-2
TGTGCCAGCAGTTCAACGGGACTCTATGGCTACACCTTC,CASSSTGLYGYTF,NA,TRBV6-5,NA,TRBJ1-2
TGCGCCAGCAGCCAAGGACGGTTTCAGCCCCAGCATTTT,CASSQGRFQPQHF,NA,TRBV4-1,NA,TRBJ1-5
TGTGCCTGGAGTGTTCTTCCGGCGGGGGGAAACATTCAGTACTTC,CAWSVLPAGGNIQYF,TRBD2,TRBV30,NA,TRBJ2-4